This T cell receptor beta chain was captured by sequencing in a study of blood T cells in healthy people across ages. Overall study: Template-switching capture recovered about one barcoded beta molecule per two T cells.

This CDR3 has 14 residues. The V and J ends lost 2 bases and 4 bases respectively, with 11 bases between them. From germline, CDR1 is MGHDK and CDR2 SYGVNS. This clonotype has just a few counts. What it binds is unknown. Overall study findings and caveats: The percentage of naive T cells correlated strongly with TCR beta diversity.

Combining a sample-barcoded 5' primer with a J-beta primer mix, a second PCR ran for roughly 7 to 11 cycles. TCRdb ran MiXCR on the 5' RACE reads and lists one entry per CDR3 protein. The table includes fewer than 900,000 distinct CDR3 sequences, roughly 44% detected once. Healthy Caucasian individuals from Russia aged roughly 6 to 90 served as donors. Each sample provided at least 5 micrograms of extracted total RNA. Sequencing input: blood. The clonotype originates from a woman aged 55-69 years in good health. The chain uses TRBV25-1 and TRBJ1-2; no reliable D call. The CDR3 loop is CASSEGTTVYGYTF. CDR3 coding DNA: TGTGCCAGCAGTGAAGGAACTACAGTCTATGGCTACACCTTC.